This T cell receptor (beta chain) was documented in a study of breast tumors, draining lymph nodes, adjacent tissues. Study-wide points: Compared with basal-like, luminal-like tumors shared significantly more repertoire with nontumor tissue.

TCRdb re-analysed the multiplex PCR reads in MiXCR, keeping a single row per CDR3 protein. The sample consists of under 75,000 distinct CDR3 sequences, around 60% of them appearing once. J lost 4 bases, V lost 3 bases, and 6 bases had no gene match. CDR3 length: 15 residues. Germline CDR1 is DFQATT and CDR2 is SNEGSKA (reference sequence). To note about this clonotype: The antigen is unknown.

Sequenced: breast tumor tissue. The receptor comes from a female donor with breast cancer. Some clones in this sample may be carry-over from other donors' samples. The genes are TRBV20-1 and TRBJ2-1; TRBD2 aligns across 10 bases. The CDR3 bases are TGCAGTGCTAGGGGTAGCGGGGGGTTATACAATGAGCAGTTCTTC. It is translated as CSARGSGGLYNEQFF.